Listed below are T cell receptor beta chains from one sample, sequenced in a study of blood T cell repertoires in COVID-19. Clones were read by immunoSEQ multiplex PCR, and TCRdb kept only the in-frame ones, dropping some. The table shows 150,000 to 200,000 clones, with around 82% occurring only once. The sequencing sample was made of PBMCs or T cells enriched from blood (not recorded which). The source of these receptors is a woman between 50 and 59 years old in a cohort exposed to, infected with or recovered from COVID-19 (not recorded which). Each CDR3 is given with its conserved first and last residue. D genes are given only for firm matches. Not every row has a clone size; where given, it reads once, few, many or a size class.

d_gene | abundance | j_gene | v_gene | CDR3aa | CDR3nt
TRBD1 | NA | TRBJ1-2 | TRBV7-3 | CASSFFDRVEGYTF | TGTGCCAGCAGCTTCTTTGACAGGGTGGAGGGCTACACCTTC
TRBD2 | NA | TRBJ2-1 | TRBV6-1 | CASSEEGLAYNEQFF | TGTGCCAGCAGTGAAGAGGGACTAGCCTACAATGAGCAGTTCTTC
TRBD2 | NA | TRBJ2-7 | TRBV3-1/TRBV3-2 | CASSPRPSGRTYEQYF | TGTGCCAGCAGCCCGAGGCCTAGCGGGAGGACCTACGAGCAGTACTTC
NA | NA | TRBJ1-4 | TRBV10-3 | CAISAGGEKLFF | TGTGCCATCAGTGCCGGGGGGGAAAAACTGTTTTTT
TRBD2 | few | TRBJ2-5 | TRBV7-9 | CASSYGMGGVKETQYF | TGTGCCAGCAGCTACGGTATGGGGGGGGTCAAAGAGACCCAGTACTTC
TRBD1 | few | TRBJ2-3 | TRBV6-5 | CASSSPSQGADDTQYF | TGTGCCAGCAGTTCCCCGTCACAGGGGGCGGACGATACGCAGTATTTT
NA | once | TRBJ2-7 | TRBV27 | CASSPGSAYEQYF | TGTGCCAGCAGTCCTGGGAGTGCCTACGAGCAGTACTTC
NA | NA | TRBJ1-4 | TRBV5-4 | CASSLRQENEKLFF | TGTGCCAGCAGCTTGCGACAGGAAAATGAAAAACTGTTTTTT
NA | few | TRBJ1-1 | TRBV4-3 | CASSPMRTENTEAFF | TGCGCCAGCAGCCCGATGCGGACAGAGAACACTGAAGCTTTCTTT
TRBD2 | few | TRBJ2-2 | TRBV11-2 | CASSPSGSETGELFF | TGTGCCAGCAGCCCTAGCGGGAGTGAAACCGGGGAGCTGTTTTTT
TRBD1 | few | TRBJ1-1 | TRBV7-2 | CASSLVQGATEAFF | TGTGCCAGCAGCTTAGTACAGGGGGCCACTGAAGCTTTCTTT
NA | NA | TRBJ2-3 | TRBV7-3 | CASSPLGLKSDTQYF | TGTGCCAGCAGCCCTCTAGGACTAAAATCAGATACGCAGTATTTT
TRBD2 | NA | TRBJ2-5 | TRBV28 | CASNTPASGALGETQYF | TGTGCCAGCAACACGCCGGCTAGCGGGGCCCTCGGGGAGACCCAGTACTTC
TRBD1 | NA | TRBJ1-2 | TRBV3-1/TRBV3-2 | CASSARVGQGTNYGYTF | TGTGCCAGCAGCGCTCGAGTGGGACAGGGGACCAACTATGGCTACACCTTC
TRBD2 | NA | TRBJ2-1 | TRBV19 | CASSKMVGLAGEKDNEQFF | TGTGCCAGTAGCAAAATGGTGGGGCTAGCGGGAGAGAAAGACAATGAGCAGTTCTTC
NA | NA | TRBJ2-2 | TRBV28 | CASMSNENTGELFF | TGTGCCAGCATGAGTAACGAGAACACCGGGGAGCTGTTTTTT